This T cell receptor (beta chain) was captured in a study of OX40 agonist ivuxolimab in advanced cancers. The CDR3 has 15 amino acids. Germline V gene lookup returns CDR1 SGHVS and CDR2 FNYEAQ. Assay: immunoSEQ multiplex PCR; the TCRdb copy retains only in-frame clones and omits some. The data show about 46,000 clones, around nine tenths seen once. The TCR sequence derives from an adult with an advanced solid tumor such as melanoma, head and neck, liver or kidney cancer. This chain uses TRBV7-6 with TRBJ2-5, with TRBD1 as a possible D gene (6 bases). The J call is in doubt because the DNA end fits TRBJ2-7 better. The sample consisted of CD4+ or CD8+ T cells sorted from blood, taken in a trial of the OX40 agonist ivuxolimab. The CDR3 nucleotides are TGTGCCAGCAGCTTAGGAGGGGGAATGAACTACGAGCAGTACTTC. Its protein is CASSLGGGMNYEQYF.